These 26 T cell receptor beta chains share one sample of origin, sequenced in a study of blood T cells in healthy people across ages. PCR was performed a second time for roughly 7 to 11 cycles using a sample-barcoded 5' primer and a J-beta primer mix. Via MiXCR, TCRdb re-called the 5' RACE reads, giving one row per CDR3 protein. The table lists some 940,000 distinct CDR3 sequences, about 28% of them singletons. The sample was also reused in another study, on T cells of mothers and their children.

Sequenced input: blood. The receptors derive from a woman aged 40 to 50 in good health.

In this sample, this clonotype turned up a few times. This sequence joins TRBV7-9 and TRBJ2-7; TRBD1 matches at 12 bases. The CDR3 length is 15 residues. V was pared by 5 bases and J by 5 bases, with 7 bases of the junction left unmatched. From germline, CDR1 is SEHNR and CDR2 FQNEAQ (reference sequence). CDR3 in DNA: TGTGCCAGCAGCCAACCCGGGACAGGGGGCCACGAGCAGTACTTC. Translating gives CASSQPGTGGHEQYF.

This clonotype came up many times. The rearrangement joins TRBV24-1 to TRBJ2-5, with 9 positions matching TRBD2. Germline lookup yields CDR1 KGHDR and CDR2 SFDVKD. Trimming cost V 5 bases and J 3 bases; bases outside gene matches: 0. CDR3 length equals 13 residues. The CDR3, as DNA: TGTGCCACCAGTGTAGCGGGGGAAGAGACCCAGTACTTC. This sequence encodes CATSVAGEETQYF.

The chain uses TRBV30 and TRBJ1-1; D not resolved. Germline CDR1 is GTSNPN and CDR2 is SVGIG (reference sequence). Trimming removed 6 bases at V and 8 bases at J, with 13 bases between. This CDR3 has 11 amino acids. The CDR3 DNA sequence: TGTGCCTGTAAGGACCTGGGGGAAGCTTTCTTT. Amino acid sequence: CACKDLGEAFF.

The chain combines TRBV14 with TRBJ2-5, with 9 bases matching TRBD1. The V gene end was trimmed by 3 bases and the J gene end by 5 bases; junction bases not matched to a gene: 10. CDR1 is SGHDN and CDR2 is FVKESK in the germline V gene. The CDR3 has 16 residues. The CDR3 nucleotides read TGTGCCAGCAGCCACTCCAAGGGGACAGGGTACGAGACCCAGTACTTC. Its translation is CASSHSKGTGYETQYF. Looking up the rest from reference TRBV14 and TRBJ2-5 gives the full variable domain: EAGVTQFPSHSVIEKGQTVTLRCDPISGHDNLYWYRRVMGKEIKFLLHFVKESKQDESGMPNNRFLAERTGGTYSTLKVQPAELEDSGVYFCASSHSKGTGYETQYFGPGTRLLVL.

As concerns this clonotype: A much larger clone sits a single nucleotide away, making a read error possible. The CDR3 nucleotides read TGCGCCAGCAACACGGGGGTAGCGAGCACTGAAGCTTTCTTT. Translating it yields CASNTGVASTEAFF. J is TRBJ1-1 and V is TRBV5-1; a weak D match, TRBD1 (5 bases). This CDR3 has 14 residues. The germline V gene has CDR1 SGHRS and CDR2 YFSETQ. The germline V and J ends were trimmed by 6 bases and 4 bases, with 16 bases remaining between them.

This clonotype was detected ten times or more. The chain couples TRBV5-1 to TRBJ2-6, with 8 bases fitting TRBD1. With 4 bases clipped from V and 2 bases from J, the junction kept 5 bases outside the gene matches. CDR1 and CDR2 (germline): SGHRS, YFSETQ. The CDR3 has 16 amino acids. The CDR3 nucleotides read TGCGCCAGCAGCCTGGGACAGGAGGCTGGGGCCAACGTCCTGACTTTC. This sequence encodes CASSLGQEAGANVLTF.

As to this clonotype: A much larger clone differs by one base, so this may be a read error. The chain couples TRBV20-1 to TRBJ1-1, with TRBD1 identical over 10 bases. The ends lost 6 bases at V and 5 bases at J; junction bases unmatched: 6. The CDR3 contains 13 residues. The germline V gene encodes CDR1 DFQATT and CDR2 SNEGSKA (reference sequence). DNA of the CDR3: TGCAGTGCACGGACAGGGGGGGGTACTGAAGCTTTCTTT. Amino acids: CSARTGGGTEAFF.

This clonotype was detected a few times. The chain combines TRBV9 with TRBJ1-2; 7 positions agree with TRBD1. Unmatched junction bases numbered 8, after V lost 3 bases and J lost 6 bases. This CDR3 contains 14 residues. The germline V gene encodes CDR1 SGDLS and CDR2 YYNGEE. The CDR3 is CASSGQQGTDGYTF. In nucleotides, the CDR3 is TGTGCCAGCAGCGGTCAACAGGGGACCGATGGCTACACCTTC.

There are a few counts of this clonotype. V is TRBV5-1 and J is TRBJ2-1; 8 nucleotides agree with TRBD1. This CDR3 is 16 amino acids long. V dropped 3 bases and J dropped 1; count of bases not matched to a gene: 6. Per the germline V gene, CDR1 is SGHRS and CDR2 is YFSETQ. As DNA, the CDR3 is TGCGCCAGCAGCTCTCGCGGGACAGGATCCTACAATGAGCAGTTCTTC. Its protein is CASSSRGTGSYNEQFF.

This clonotype was seen ten or more times. The V gene is TRBV7-2, the J gene TRBJ2-7; D possibly corresponds to TRBD1 (6 bases). V shed 5 bases and J shed 4 bases, with 15 bases lying between them. The CDR3 totals 14 residues. Germline CDR1 SGHTA, CDR2 FQGNSA. CDR3 DNA sequence: TGTGCCAGCAGCCCACCTCCCAGGGGTTACGAGCAGTACTTC. Translating it yields CASSPPPRGYEQYF.

The chain is built from TRBV29-1 and TRBJ1-5, with a tentative D call TRBD1 (5 bases). Trimming shortened V by 6 bases and J by 5 bases, and 11 bases separated the two germline ends. Germline-derived CDR1 and CDR2 are SQVTM and ANQGSEA. There are 12 residues in the CDR3. The CDR3 reads CSVVIGDQPQHF. CDR3 DNA sequence: TGCAGCGTCGTCATAGGGGATCAGCCCCAGCATTTT.

This clonotype was observed at least ten times. The chain couples TRBV24-1 to TRBJ2-5; D is uncertain. The CDR3 consists of 13 residues. V lost 1 base and J 5 bases, leaving 7 bases between the germline ends. Germline assignment: CDR1 KGHDR and CDR2 SFDVKD. CDR3 amino acids: CATSDLSPETQYF. The CDR3 bases are TGTGCCACCAGTGATTTATCCCCGGAGACCCAGTACTTC.

This chain's CDR3 is CASSSFTGGLTYEQYF. In nucleotides, the CDR3 is TGCGCCAGCAGCTCGTTTACAGGGGGCCTTACCTACGAGCAGTACTTC. The chain is built from TRBV5-1 and TRBJ2-7; TRBD1 agrees at 9 bases. This CDR3 has 16 amino acids. V trimming: 3 bases; J trimming: 2 bases; junction bases outside the gene matches: 9. Germline CDR1 and CDR2: SGHRS and YFSETQ. Based on the CDR3 plus reference TRBV5-1 and TRBJ2-7, the full variable domain is KAGVTQTPRYLIKTRGQQVTLSCSPISGHRSVSWYQQTPGQGLQFLFEYFSETQRNKGNFPGRFSGRQFSNSRSEMNVSTLELGDSALYLCASSSFTGGLTYEQYFGPGTRLTVT.

The V and J genes are TRBV12-3 or TRBV12-4 and TRBJ2-3; 13 bases map to TRBD2. V lost 6 bases to trimming and J lost 4 bases; unmatched junction nucleotides: 13. The CDR3 has 18 residues. DNA of the CDR3: TGTGCCAGCAGAGGGACTAGCGGGGATAAATCCCCCCCAGATACGCAGTATTTT. This encodes CASRGTSGDKSPPDTQYF.

This clonotype showed up many times. This chain joins TRBV28 and TRBJ2-6; TRBD1 matches 9 bases. V trimming: 5 bases; J trimming: 0 bases; junction bases outside the gene matches: 11. The CDR3 spans 19 residues. CDR1 and CDR2 from the germline V gene are MDHEN and SYDVKM. CDR3 sequence (DNA): TGTGCCAGCAGTACCCTCGTGACAGGGGGGATCTCTGGGGCCAACGTCCTGACTTTC. It codes for CASSTLVTGGISGANVLTF.

The chain combines TRBV28 with TRBJ1-5; 7 bases line up with TRBD1. CDR3 size: 14 residues. Germline CDR1 is MDHEN and CDR2 is SYDVKM. V trimming: 3 bases; J trimming: 7 bases; junction bases outside the gene matches: 6. The CDR3 coding sequence is TGTGCCAGCAGTTTGTATGCAGGGGGACAGCCCCAGCATTTT. Its translation is CASSLYAGGQPQHF.

This clonotype was observed a few times. V gene TRBV24-1 combines with J gene TRBJ2-4, with TRBD1 as a possible D gene (6 bases). Germline CDR1 is KGHDR and CDR2 is SFDVKD. Between the trimmed V and J ends, which lost 5 bases and 13 bases, there was a span of 29 bases. The CDR3 has 17 amino acids. The CDR3 sequence: CATSGVGRTVGVDEQYF. CDR3 sequence (DNA): TGTGCCACCAGTGGCGTTGGACGGACAGTTGGGGTGGATGAGCAGTACTTC.

This clonotype was seen repeatedly, ten times or more. V gene TRBV5-1 combines with J gene TRBJ2-7, with D possibly being TRBD1 (5 bases). With 4 bases removed from V and 5 bases from J, the gap between germline ends came to 13 bases. Germline values: CDR1 SGHRS, CDR2 YFSETQ. This CDR3 is 13 amino acids long. CDR3 sequence: CASSPSGHHEQYF. Here the CDR3 DNA reads TGCGCCAGCAGCCCCTCAGGACACCACGAGCAGTACTTC.

The chain joins TRBV15 to TRBJ2-3; 11 bases are a match to TRBD2. The CDR3 is 17 amino acids. The junction had 11 bases not matched to a gene; V was cut back by 3 bases and J by 6 bases. Per germline, CDR1 LNHNV and CDR2 YYDKDF (reference sequence). The chain's CDR3 is CATSRLAGGPNRDTQYF. The CDR3 region has the DNA TGTGCCACCAGCAGGTTAGCGGGGGGGCCAAATCGGGATACGCAGTATTTT.

The V and J genes are TRBV28 and TRBJ1-3; D might be TRBD1 (5 bases). This CDR3 has 17 amino acids. Germline values: CDR1 MDHEN, CDR2 SYDVKM. V lost 6 bases to trimming and J lost 2 bases, with 20 bases between them. CDR3 nucleotide sequence: TGTGCCAGCAGCTCTCCCGACAGCCGGACACCTGGAAACACCATATATTTT. Translated: CASSSPDSRTPGNTIYF.

In the case of this clonotype: Germline is not matched at one junction end, which may reflect a read error. The J gene is TRBJ2-3, the V gene TRBV12-3 or TRBV12-4; either TRBD1 or TRBD2 may fit D (6 bases each). The CDR3 is 16 residues long. The CDR3 bases are TGTGCCTGCAGGCATGGGGGGCTCCCCCCCGCAGATACGCAGTATTTT. Translation: CACRHGGLPPADTQYF.

The chain combines TRBV9 with TRBJ1-2; the D gene is possibly TRBD1 (6 bases). The CDR3 runs 15 residues. From germline, CDR1 is SGDLS and CDR2 YYNGEE. V lost 0 bases to trimming and J lost 5 bases, with 14 bases between them. In DNA, the CDR3 is TGTGCCAGCAGCGTAGCACAGGGTGGTGGGTATGGCTACACCTTC. Its translation is CASSVAQGGGYGYTF. Filled out from reference TRBV9 and TRBJ1-2, the complete variable domain reads DSGVTQTPKHLITATGQRVTLRCSPRSGDLSVYWYQQSLDQGLQFLIQYYNGEERAKGNILERFSAQQFPDLHSELNLSSLELGDSALYFCASSVAQGGGYGYTFGSGTRLTVV.

This clonotype was picked up many times. This chain connects TRBV3-1 to TRBJ2-7; 10 bases agree with TRBD1. CDR3 size: 16 residues. Germline CDR1 reads LGHDT; CDR2 reads YNNKEL (reference sequence). V dropped 3 bases and J dropped 3; count of bases not matched to a gene: 8. As DNA, the CDR3 is TGTGCCAGCAGCCATAGACAGGGGGCCCCTCACTACGAGCAGTACTTC. Encoded protein: CASSHRQGAPHYEQYF.

With respect to this clonotype: Relative to the germline gene, one junction end is altered; a read error may explain this. This rearrangement joins TRBV27 to TRBJ2-5, with a tentative D call TRBD2 (6 bases). The length of the CDR3 is 16 residues. The germline V gene encodes CDR1 MNHEY and CDR2 SMNVEV (reference sequence). The CDR3 coding sequence is TGTGCAAGCAGTTTATGGGACTCCCCCCCCGGGAAGACCCAGTACTTC. This encodes CASSLWDSPPGKTQYF.

This CDR3 reads CASSLAGGGIKNIQYF. CDR3 DNA sequence: TGCGCCAGCAGCTTGGCTGGAGGGGGCATCAAAAACATTCAGTACTTC. The chain joins TRBV4-3 to TRBJ2-4; TRBD1 might be the D (7 bases). The germline gives CDR1 LGHNA, CDR2 YSLEER. V gave up 5 bases and J gave up 3 bases, with 17 bases separating them. The CDR3 loop spans 16 amino acids.

Of note for this clonotype: A read error may explain this, as a much larger clone is one base away. The chain couples TRBV7-2 to TRBJ2-5; 7 positions match TRBD2. This CDR3 has 14 residues. Germline values: CDR1 SGHTA, CDR2 FQGNSA. Trimming removed 2 bases from V and 13 bases from J; junction bases left unmatched: 13. CDR3 DNA sequence: TGTGCCAGCAGCTTATTACAGCGGGGAGACGAGCGGTACTTC. Translating it yields CASSLLQRGDERYF.